This is a list of T cell receptor beta chains from one sample in a study of long-term antiretroviral therapy in people with HIV. This table comes from immunoSEQ multiplex PCR, and its TCRdb copy is limited to in-frame clones, with some not included. The table includes fewer than 30,000 clones, about four fifths detected once. The material sequenced was unsorted PBMCs, taken 0.7 years before starting antiretroviral therapy. The receptors were sampled from a man in his thirties or forties with HIV. The CDR3 runs from the conserved cysteine through the conserved F or W. The D gene is left open where the match is weak. Clone size is shown for a subset of rows, as once, few, many or a class of expanded clone.

d_call	v_call	j_call	clone_size	cdr3_aa	cdr3_nt
.	TRBV6-5	TRBJ1-6	.	CASSYSTIGDSPLHF	TGTGCCAGCAGTTACTCGACTATAGGGGATTCACCCCTCCACTTT
.	TRBV7-8	TRBJ2-2	.	CASSLIGSFTGELFF	TGTGCCAGCAGCTTAATCGGGAGCTTCACCGGGGAGCTGTTTTTT
.	TRBV11-2	TRBJ1-2	.	CASSFAGWGYTF	TGTGCCAGCAGCTTCGCCGGATGGGGCTACACCTTC
TRBD1	TRBV19	TRBJ2-4	.	CASRGQGSKNIQYF	TGTGCCAGTAGGGGACAGGGGTCCAAAAACATTCAGTACTTC
TRBD2	TRBV6-5	TRBJ2-5	.	CASTGLAGGLKTQYF	TGTGCCAGCACCGGACTAGCGGGGGGGCTAAAGACCCAGTACTTC
TRBD1	TRBV7-8	TRBJ1-1	large	CASSVQGERTEAFF	TGTGCCAGCAGCGTACAGGGGGAACGAACTGAAGCTTTCTTT
.	TRBV29-1	TRBJ2-5	.	CSVWGAETQYF	TGCAGCGTGTGGGGGGCAGAGACCCAGTACTTC
TRBD1	TRBV10-3	TRBJ2-3	.	CAISGPGQVTDTQYF	TGTGCCATCAGTGGTCCGGGACAGGTAACAGATACGCAGTATTTT
TRBD2	TRBV4-2	TRBJ2-5	.	CASSQSGTSGGQETQYF	TGTGCCAGCAGCCAATCGGGGACTAGCGGGGGCCAAGAGACCCAGTACTTC
.	TRBV9	TRBJ2-3	.	CASSVDIWGEGGTDTQYF	TGTGCCAGCAGCGTAGATATCTGGGGAGAGGGGGGGACAGATACGCAGTATTTT
.	TRBV7-2	TRBJ2-1	.	CASSLKGGYNEQFF	TGTGCCAGCAGCTTAAAGGGGGGCTACAATGAGCAGTTCTTC
.	TRBV11-2	TRBJ1-2	.	CASSLEGVKGYGYTF	TGTGCCAGCAGCTTAGAGGGCGTAAAAGGGTATGGCTACACCTTC
.	TRBV9	TRBJ2-1	.	CASSLEPSSYNEQFF	TGTGCCAGCAGCCTAGAGCCGAGCTCCTACAATGAGCAGTTCTTC
.	TRBV14	TRBJ1-6	few	CASGPSGTAQARSPLHF	TGTGCCAGCGGGCCCAGTGGAACAGCTCAGGCCAGGTCACCCCTCCACTTT
TRBD1	TRBV19	TRBJ1-1	.	CASSFGQGVTEAFF	TGTGCCAGTAGTTTTGGACAGGGGGTCACTGAAGCTTTCTTT
.	TRBV7-9	TRBJ2-5	.	CASSLLQETQYF	TGTGCCAGCAGCTTGCTGCAAGAGACCCAGTACTTC
TRBD2	TRBV28	TRBJ2-2	.	CASSLLGGSWTGELFF	TGTGCCAGCAGTTTATTGGGCGGGAGCTGGACCGGGGAGCTGTTTTTT
.	TRBV13	TRBJ2-2	.	CASSLISGPPNTGELFF	TGTGCCAGCAGCTTAATTTCGGGGCCTCCGAACACCGGGGAGCTGTTTTTT
.	TRBV7-3	TRBJ2-7	.	CASSVRDNGEQYF	TGTGCCAGCAGCGTCCGGGACAATGGAGAGCAGTACTTC
.	TRBV6-6	TRBJ1-6	.	CASSYIGSYNSPLHF	TGTGCCAGCAGCTACATAGGCTCCTATAATTCACCCCTCCACTTT
TRBD2	TRBV6-5	TRBJ2-2	.	CASRTSGNPGELFF	TGTGCCAGCCGGACTAGCGGGAATCCCGGGGAGCTGTTTTTT
.	TRBV7-7	TRBJ2-1	.	CASSKGGDQYNEQFF	TGTGCCAGCAGCAAAGGGGGGGACCAGTACAATGAGCAGTTCTTC
TRBD1	TRBV30	TRBJ2-7	.	CAWSVLGTGTYEQYF	TGTGCCTGGAGCGTGTTGGGGACAGGGACCTACGAGCAGTACTTC
TRBD2	TRBV28	TRBJ2-1	.	CASSGSGRTGEQFF	TGTGCCAGCAGTGGTAGCGGGAGGACGGGGGAGCAGTTCTTC
TRBD1	TRBV7-6	TRBJ1-1	.	CASSFNEQGATNTEAFF	TGTGCCAGCAGCTTCAACGAACAGGGGGCGACCAACACTGAAGCTTTCTTT
.	TRBV7-9	TRBJ2-5	.	CASSLTQETQYF	TGTGCCAGCAGCTTAACCCAAGAGACCCAGTACTTC
.	TRBV6-6	TRBJ1-6	.	CASSAPGFNSPLHF	TGTGCCAGCAGTGCCCCAGGGTTCAATTCACCCCTCCACTTT
.	TRBV6-1	TRBJ2-2	.	CASMALRTGELFF	TGTGCCAGCATGGCCCTGCGGACCGGGGAGCTGTTTTTT
TRBD1	TRBV7-6	TRBJ1-4	.	CASSPSGGHNEKLFF	TGTGCCAGCAGCCCCTCAGGGGGCCATAATGAAAAACTGTTTTTT
.	TRBV4-1	TRBJ2-7	.	CASSQGLNYEQYF	TGCGCCAGCAGCCAAGGACTTAACTACGAGCAGTACTTC
.	TRBV10-2	TRBJ2-7	once	CASSEGGSAYEQYF	TGCGCCAGCAGTGAAGGGGGATCAGCCTACGAGCAGTACTTC
.	TRBV19	TRBJ1-1	few	CASSIGPGRGYTEAFF	TGTGCCAGTAGTATAGGACCTGGCAGGGGCTACACTGAAGCTTTCTTT
.	TRBV20-1	TRBJ2-1	.	CSKQRFNEQFF	TGCAGCAAGCAACGTTTTAATGAGCAGTTCTTC
.	TRBV9	TRBJ2-2	few	CASSVGIQNTGELFF	TGTGCCAGCAGCGTAGGAATCCAGAACACCGGGGAGCTGTTTTTT
TRBD1	TRBV28	TRBJ2-1	.	CASSLEGAAVYEQFF	TGTGCCAGCAGTTTAGAGGGGGCCGCGGTTTATGAGCAGTTCTTC
.	TRBV5-1	TRBJ2-7	few	CASSLGVSETYEQYF	TGCGCCAGCAGCCTCGGGGTCTCGGAGACCTACGAGCAGTACTTC
TRBD1	TRBV13	TRBJ1-6	.	CASSFTQGGRSSPLHF	TGTGCCAGCAGCTTCACGCAGGGGGGTCGTAGTTCACCCCTCCACTTT
.	TRBV7-7	TRBJ2-2	.	CASSGAGTLWAGELFF	TGTGCCAGCAGCGGGGCCGGGACTCTATGGGCCGGGGAGCTGTTTTTT
.	TRBV27	TRBJ1-1	.	CASSLGGDTEAFF	TGTGCCAGCAGTTTAGGGGGGGACACTGAAGCTTTCTTT
.	TRBV6-5	TRBJ2-2	.	CASSPGTVNTGELFF	TGTGCCAGCAGTCCCGGGACGGTTAACACCGGGGAGCTGTTTTTT
TRBD2	TRBV6-1	TRBJ2-5	.	CASSGDRGGAVETQYF	TGTGCCAGCAGTGGGGATCGCGGGGGGGCGGTGGAGACCCAGTACTTC
TRBD1	TRBV5-4	TRBJ2-7	.	CASSLGGQGDEQYF	TGTGCCAGCAGCTTGGGAGGACAGGGGGACGAGCAGTACTTC
TRBD2	TRBV6-5	TRBJ2-7	.	CASSYSTSGTAYEQYF	TGTGCCAGCAGTTACTCGACTAGCGGAACAGCCTACGAGCAGTACTTC
.	TRBV27	TRBJ1-2	.	CASSLQPDYGYTF	TGTGCCAGCAGTTTACAACCCGACTATGGCTACACCTTC
.	TRBV30	TRBJ2-4	.	CAWRRGNKNIQYF	TGTGCCTGGAGACGGGGAAACAAAAACATTCAGTACTTC
.	TRBV19	TRBJ1-5	.	CASKIVGHQPQHF	TGTGCCAGTAAGATAGTCGGACATCAGCCCCAGCATTTT